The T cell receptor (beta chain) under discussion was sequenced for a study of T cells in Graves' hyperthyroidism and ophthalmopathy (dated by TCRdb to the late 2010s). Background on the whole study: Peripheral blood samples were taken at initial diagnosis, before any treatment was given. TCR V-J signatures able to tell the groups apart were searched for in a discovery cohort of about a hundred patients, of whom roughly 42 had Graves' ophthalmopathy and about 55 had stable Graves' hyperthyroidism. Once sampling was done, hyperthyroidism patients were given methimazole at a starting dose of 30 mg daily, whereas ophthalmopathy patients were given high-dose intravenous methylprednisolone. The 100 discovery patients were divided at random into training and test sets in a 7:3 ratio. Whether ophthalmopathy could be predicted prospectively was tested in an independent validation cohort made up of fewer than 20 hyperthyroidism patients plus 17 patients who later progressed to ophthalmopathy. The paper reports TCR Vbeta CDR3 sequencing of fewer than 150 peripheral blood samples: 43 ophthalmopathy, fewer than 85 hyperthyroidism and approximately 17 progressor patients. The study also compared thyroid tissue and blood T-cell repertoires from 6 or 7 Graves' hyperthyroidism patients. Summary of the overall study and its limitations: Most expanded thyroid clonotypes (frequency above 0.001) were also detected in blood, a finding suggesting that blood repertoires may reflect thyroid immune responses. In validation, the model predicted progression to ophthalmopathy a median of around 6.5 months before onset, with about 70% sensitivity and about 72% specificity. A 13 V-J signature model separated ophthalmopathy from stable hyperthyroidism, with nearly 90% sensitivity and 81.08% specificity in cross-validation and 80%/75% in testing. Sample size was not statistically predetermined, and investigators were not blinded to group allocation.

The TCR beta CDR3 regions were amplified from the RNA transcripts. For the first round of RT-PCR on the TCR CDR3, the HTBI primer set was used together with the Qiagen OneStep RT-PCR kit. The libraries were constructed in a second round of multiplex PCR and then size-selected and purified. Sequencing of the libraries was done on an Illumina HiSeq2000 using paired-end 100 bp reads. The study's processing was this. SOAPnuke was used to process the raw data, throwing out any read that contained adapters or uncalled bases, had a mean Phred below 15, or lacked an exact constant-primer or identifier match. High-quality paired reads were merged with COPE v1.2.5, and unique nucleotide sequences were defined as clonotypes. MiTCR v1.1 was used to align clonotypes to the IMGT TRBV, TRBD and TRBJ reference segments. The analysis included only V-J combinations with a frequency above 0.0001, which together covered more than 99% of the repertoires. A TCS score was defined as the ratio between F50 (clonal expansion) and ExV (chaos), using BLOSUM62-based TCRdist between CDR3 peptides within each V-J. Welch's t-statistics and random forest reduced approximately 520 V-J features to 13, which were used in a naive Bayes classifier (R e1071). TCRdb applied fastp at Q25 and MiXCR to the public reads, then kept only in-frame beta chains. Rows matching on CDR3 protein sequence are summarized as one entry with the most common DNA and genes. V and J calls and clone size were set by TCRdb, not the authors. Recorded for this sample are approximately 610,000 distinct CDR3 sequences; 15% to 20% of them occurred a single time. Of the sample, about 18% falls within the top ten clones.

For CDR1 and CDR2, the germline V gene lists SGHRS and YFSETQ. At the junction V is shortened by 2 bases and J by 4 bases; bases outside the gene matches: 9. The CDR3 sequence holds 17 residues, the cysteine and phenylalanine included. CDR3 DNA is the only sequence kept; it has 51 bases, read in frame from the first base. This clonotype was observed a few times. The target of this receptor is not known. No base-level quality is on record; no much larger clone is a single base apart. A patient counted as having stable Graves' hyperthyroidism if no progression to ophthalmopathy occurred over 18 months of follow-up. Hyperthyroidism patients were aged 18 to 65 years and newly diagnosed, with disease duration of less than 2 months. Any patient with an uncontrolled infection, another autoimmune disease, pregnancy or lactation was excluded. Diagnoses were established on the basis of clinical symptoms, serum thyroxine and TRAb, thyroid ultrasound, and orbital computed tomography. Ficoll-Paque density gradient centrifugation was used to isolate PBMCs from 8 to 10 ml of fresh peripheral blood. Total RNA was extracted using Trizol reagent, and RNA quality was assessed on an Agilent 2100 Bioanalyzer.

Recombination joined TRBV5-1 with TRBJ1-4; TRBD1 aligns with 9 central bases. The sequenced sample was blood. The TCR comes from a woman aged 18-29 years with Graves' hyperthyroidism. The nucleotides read TGCGCCAGCAGCTTTGGTTTTGGGACAGGGCTTAATGAAAAACTGTTTTTT. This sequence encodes CASSFGFGTGLNEKLFF.